This T cell receptor (beta chain) derives from a study of blood T cell repertoires in COVID-19. Study-level information: Samples of COVID-19 (acute and convalescent) were obtained from the United States, Italy and Spain.

Sequencing was performed with immunoSEQ multiplex PCR; in TCRdb, only in-frame clones are kept and a portion is missing. The table records almost 250,000 clones, approximately 85% of them present only once. The TCR sequence derives from a woman aged 45-65 years with acute COVID-19. The sample consisted of PBMCs or T cells enriched from blood (not recorded which).

Here the CDR3 DNA reads TGTGCCAGCAGTTTAGGGTGGAGTCAGCCCCAGCATTTT. Encoded protein: CASSLGWSQPQHF. The chain links TRBV12-3 or TRBV12-4 to TRBJ1-5; no clear D gene. The CDR3 length is 13 residues. V was cut by 1 base and J by 6 bases, with 7 bases left in between.